This T cell receptor beta chain was captured in a study of shared clonotypes between healthy human individuals. CDR3 length: 15 residues. Germline CDR1 is SGHVS and CDR2 is FNYEAQ. Trimming took 5 bases from V and 1 from J; bases not matched to a gene: 6. Replicate PCRs for sorted subsets used around 200 ng DNA; this equaled tens of thousands of T cell genomes. Using immunoSEQ multiplex PCR, the repertoire was profiled, and TCRdb retains in-frame clones only, with some absent. The repertoire consists of millions of clones, with approximately 95% occurring once and the leading ten covering around 0.4%.

The clonotype comes from a man between 18 and 29 years old in good health. Some clones in this sample may be carry-over from other donors' samples. Specimen: naive CD4+ T cells from PBMCs. Subset specified: CD45RA+ positively selected. This sequence joins TRBV7-6 and TRBJ1-2; the match to TRBD1 covers 8 bases. Here the CDR3 reads CASSPGTGSNYGYTF. The DNA for the CDR3 is TGTGCCAGCAGCCCAGGGACAGGAAGTAACTATGGCTACACCTTC.